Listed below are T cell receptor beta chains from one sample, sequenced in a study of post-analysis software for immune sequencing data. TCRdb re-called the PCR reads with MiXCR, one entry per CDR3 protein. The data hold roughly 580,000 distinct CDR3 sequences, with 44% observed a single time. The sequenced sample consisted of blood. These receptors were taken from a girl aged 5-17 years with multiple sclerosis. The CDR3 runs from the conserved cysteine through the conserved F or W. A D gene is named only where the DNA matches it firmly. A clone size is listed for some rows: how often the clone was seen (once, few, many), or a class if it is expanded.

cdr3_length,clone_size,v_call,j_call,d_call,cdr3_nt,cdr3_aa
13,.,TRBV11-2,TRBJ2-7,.,TGTGCCAGCAGCTTAACAGGGAACTACGAGCAGTACTTC,CASSLTGNYEQYF
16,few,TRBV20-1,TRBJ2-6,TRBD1,TGCAGTGCTAGAGGACAGGGGGGCTCTGGGGCCAACGTCCTGACTTTC,CSARGQGGSGANVLTF
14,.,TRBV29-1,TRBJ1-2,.,TGCAGCGTTGAAACTACAGGCGCCTACTATGGCTACACCTTC,CSVETTGAYYGYTF
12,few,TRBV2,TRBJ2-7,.,TGTGCCAGCAGTGATGTGCTGTACGAGCAGTACTTC,CASSDVLYEQYF
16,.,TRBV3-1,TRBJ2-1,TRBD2,TGTGCCAGCAGCCGACCGACTAGCGGGGGGTTCGATGAGCAGTTCTTC,CASSRPTSGGFDEQFF
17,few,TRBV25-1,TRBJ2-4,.,TGTGCCAGCAGTGAATCGGGACTTACGATAGCCAAAAACATTCAGTACTTC,CASSESGLTIAKNIQYF
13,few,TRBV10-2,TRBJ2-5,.,TGCGCCAGCAGTGAATACGGTCAAGAGACCCAGTACTTC,CASSEYGQETQYF
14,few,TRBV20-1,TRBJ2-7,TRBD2,TGCAGTGCTAGTTCCGGGACTAGCGTCTACGAGCAGTACTTC,CSASSGTSVYEQYF
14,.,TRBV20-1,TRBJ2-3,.,TGCAGTGCTAGCCTTCGGGATGGCCGGGATACGCAGTATTTT,CSASLRDGRDTQYF
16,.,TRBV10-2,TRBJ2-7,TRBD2,TGCGCCAGCAGTGAGTCTAGACTAGCGGAATCCTACGAGCAGTACTTC,CASSESRLAESYEQYF
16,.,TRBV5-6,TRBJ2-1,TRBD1,TGTGCCAGCAGCTTAAGGGTCCGGGACAGGGTGAATGAGCAGTTCTTC,CASSLRVRDRVNEQFF
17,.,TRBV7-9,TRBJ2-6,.,TGTGCCAGCCTTACACTCTATTCAGGGTCTGGGGCCAACGTCCTGACTTTC,CASLTLYSGSGANVLTF
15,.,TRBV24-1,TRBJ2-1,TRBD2,TGTGCCACCAGTGAGTTGGGCGGGAGTCAGAATGAGCAGTTCTTC,CATSELGGSQNEQFF
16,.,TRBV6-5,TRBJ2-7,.,TGTGCCAGCAGTTACTGGGACGGACTATTATTCTACGAGCAGTACTTC,CASSYWDGLLFYEQYF
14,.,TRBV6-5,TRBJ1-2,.,TGTGCCAGCAGTTCCCCCTCGGGCGCCTATGGCTACACCTTC,CASSSPSGAYGYTF
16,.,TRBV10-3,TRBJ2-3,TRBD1,TGTGCCATCAGTGAGTCGGAGGGACAGGGGGCGGATACGCAGTATTTT,CAISESEGQGADTQYF
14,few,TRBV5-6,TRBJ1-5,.,TGTGCCAGCAGCTTGGGACATCTCAATCAGCCCCAGCATTTT,CASSLGHLNQPQHF
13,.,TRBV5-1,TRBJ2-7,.,TGCGCCAGCAGCTTCAGGGGTAACGACGAGCAGTACTTC,CASSFRGNDEQYF
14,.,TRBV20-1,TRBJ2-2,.,TGCAGTGCTAGAGCGGGGGGCCCCACCGGGGAGCTGTTTTTT,CSARAGGPTGELFF
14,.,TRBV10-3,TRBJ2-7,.,TGTGCCATCAGGGAGACACAAAAGATCTACGAGCAGTACTTC,CAIRETQKIYEQYF
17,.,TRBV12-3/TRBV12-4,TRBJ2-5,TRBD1,TGCGCCGGCAGCCGTCGGGCAGGGGGTTCACACCAAGAGACCCAGTACTTC,CAGSRRAGGSHQETQYF
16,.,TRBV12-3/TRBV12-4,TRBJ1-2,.,TGTGCCAGCAGCCTACGTCCGCTACGGCGTGCGAAGGGCTACACCTTC,CASSLRPLRRAKGYTF
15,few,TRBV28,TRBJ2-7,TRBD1,TGTGCCAGCAGTTTGGGGGGGACAGGGTGGAATGAGCAGTACTTC,CASSLGGTGWNEQYF
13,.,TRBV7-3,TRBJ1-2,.,TGTGCCAGCAGCTTATCGGGGGCAGCTGGCTACACCTTC,CASSLSGAAGYTF
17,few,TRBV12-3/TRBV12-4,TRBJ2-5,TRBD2,TGTGCCAGCAGTCCGTCACTAGCGGGGGGGTACCAAGAGACCCAGTACTTC,CASSPSLAGGYQETQYF
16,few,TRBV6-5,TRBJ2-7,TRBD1,TGTGCCAGCAGTCCACCGCCCGGGACAGGGGGTTACGAGCAGTACTTC,CASSPPPGTGGYEQYF
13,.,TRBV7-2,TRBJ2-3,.,TGTGCCAGCAGCTTCGGGGCTAAGGATACGCAGTATTTT,CASSFGAKDTQYF
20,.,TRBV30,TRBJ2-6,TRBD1,TGTGCCTGGAGTGTAGAGAGGGTGACAGGGAAACACTCTGGGACCAACGTCCTGACTTTC,CAWSVERVTGKHSGTNVLTF
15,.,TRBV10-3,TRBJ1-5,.,TGTGCCATCAGTGAGTCGGGGCATAGCAATCAGCCCCAGCATTTT,CAISESGHSNQPQHF
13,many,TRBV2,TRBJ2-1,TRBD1,TGTGCCAGCAGTGACGGGACAGACAATGAGCAGTTCTTC,CASSDGTDNEQFF
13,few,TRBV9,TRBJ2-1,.,TGTGCCAGCAGCGTCAACCCTAGCAATGAGCAGTTCTTC,CASSVNPSNEQFF
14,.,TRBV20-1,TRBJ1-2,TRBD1,TGCAGTGCTATACGGACAGGGGGCGACTATGGCTACACCTTC,CSAIRTGGDYGYTF
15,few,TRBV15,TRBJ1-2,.,TGTGCCACCGAAGAACCGGGGGAAGTTTTCGCTGGCTACACCTTC,CATEEPGEVFAGYTF
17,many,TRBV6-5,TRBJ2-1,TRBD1,TGTGCCAGCAGTTACTCACTTCCAGGGGGCGTCTACAATGAGCAGTTCTTC,CASSYSLPGGVYNEQFF
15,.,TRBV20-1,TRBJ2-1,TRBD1,TGCAGTGCTAGGAAGGGCAGGGGGCGCACCAATGAGCAGTTCTTC,CSARKGRGRTNEQFF
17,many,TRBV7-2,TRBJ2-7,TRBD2,TGTGCCAGCAGCTTAGCACTAGCGGGGGGGAGCTCCTACGAGCAGTACTTC,CASSLALAGGSSYEQYF
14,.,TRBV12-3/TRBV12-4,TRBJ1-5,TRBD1,TGTGCCAGCAGACTGGGACAGACCAATCAGCCCCAGCATTTT,CASRLGQTNQPQHF
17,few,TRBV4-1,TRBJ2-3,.,TGCGCCAGCAGCCAAGCACTCTCCGGGAGTTTAGGAGATACGCAGTATTTT,CASSQALSGSLGDTQYF
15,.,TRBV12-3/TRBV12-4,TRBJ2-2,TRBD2,TGTGCCAGCAGCCCCGGGGGGGAGCGGACCGGGGAGCTGTTTTTT,CASSPGGERTGELFF
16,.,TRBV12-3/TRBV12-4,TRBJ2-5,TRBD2,TGTGCCAGCAGCCCCGGACTAGCGGGATACCAAGAGACCCAGTACTTC,CASSPGLAGYQETQYF
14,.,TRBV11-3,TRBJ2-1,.,TGTGCCAGCGAGGGGCTAGGCCCGCATGATGAGCAGTTCTTC,CASEGLGPHDEQFF
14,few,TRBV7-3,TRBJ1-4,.,TGTGCCAGCAGCTTAGGCCCGGGAAGCGAAAAACTGTTTTTT,CASSLGPGSEKLFF